The next 30 T cell receptor beta chains were all read from a single sample in a study of post-analysis software for immune sequencing data. Built from TCR beta cDNA, the libraries had unique molecular identifiers in them. TCRdb independently ran MiXCR on the PCR reads; one entry per CDR3 protein. The sample contains hundreds of thousands of distinct CDR3 sequences, roughly three fifths of which appear only once. For these receptors, no antigen is known. Points from the study as a whole: Among five TRBV segments more frequent in patients than controls were TRBV5-6, TRBV5-1 and TRBV20-1.

Sequenced material: blood. The receptors here all came from a girl aged 2 to 10 with multiple sclerosis.

V is TRBV4-1 and J is TRBJ1-2; TRBD1 agrees at 7 bases. Germline loops: CDR1 MGHRA, CDR2 YSYEKL. This CDR3 spans 15 amino acids. Trimming at V came to 3 bases and at J to 0 bases, leaving 4 bases not matched to a gene. The CDR3 nucleotides are TGCGCCAGCAGCCACCTGGGACAGACTAACTATGGCTACACCTTC. It translates to CASSHLGQTNYGYTF.

The V call is TRBV7-6, the J call TRBJ2-3; no reliable D call. Per germline, CDR1 SGHVS and CDR2 FNYEAQ. The CDR3 runs to 14 residues. The V and J ends lost 2 bases and 1 base respectively, with 7 bases between them. The CDR3 is CASSLLSGTDTQYF. The CDR3 DNA reads TGTGCCAGCAGCTTATTATCGGGCACAGATACGCAGTATTTT.

The sample holds a few counts of this clonotype. The chain is built from TRBV21-1 and TRBJ2-1. TRBV21-1 is a pseudogene segment. The CDR3 length is 14 residues. For the CDR3, the DNA is TGTGCCAGCAGCAAAGTGGGCATCGGGTATGAGCAGTTCTTC. It specifies CASSKVGIGYEQFF.

The chain carries TRBV7-2 and TRBJ1-5, with TRBD1 as a possible D gene (6 bases). CDR3 length equals 16 residues. Trimming pared 3 bases from V and 1 base from J, leaving 13 bases between. Germline lookup yields CDR1 SGHTA and CDR2 FQGNSA. The CDR3 DNA follows: TGTGCCAGCAGCTTGTTACAGGGTAGGAGCAATCAGCCCCAGCATTTT. Amino acid sequence: CASSLLQGRSNQPQHF.

This chain uses TRBV20-1 with TRBJ2-1; D is undetermined. Germline lookup yields CDR1 DFQATT and CDR2 SNEGSKA (reference sequence). The CDR3 covers 13 residues. V was shortened by 5 bases and J by 6 bases, with 14 bases between the two germline ends. The CDR3 region is CSAHWVSGNEQFF. The DNA of the CDR3 is TGCAGTGCTCATTGGGTGTCGGGCAATGAGCAGTTCTTC.

This clonotype turned up a few times. The V gene is TRBV7-2, the J gene TRBJ2-4, with unresolved D. Gene TRBJ2-7 matches the end of the DNA better, so the J call may be wrong. This CDR3 is 13 amino acids long. The germline V gene encodes CDR1 SGHTA and CDR2 FQGNSA. CDR3 region: CASSFAAEFEQYF. The CDR3 DNA is TGTGCCAGCAGCTTTGCGGCGGAGTTCGAGCAGTACTTC.

The chain employs TRBV20-1 and TRBJ1-1; the D is unclear. Trimming cost V 3 bases and J 8 bases, with 10 bases left between them. CDR1 is DFQATT, CDR2 SNEGSKA, per germline (reference sequence). The CDR3 runs to 11 residues. The CDR3, as DNA: TGCAGTGCTAGTCTAGGAATGGAAGCTTTCTTT. Translation: CSASLGMEAFF.

This clonotype was seen a handful of times. The chain employs TRBV6-5 and TRBJ2-3; 10 bases agree with TRBD2. Germline lookup yields CDR1 MNHEY and CDR2 SVGAGI. This CDR3 is 15 amino acids long. The V and J ends lost 6 bases and 5 bases, in that order; junction bases with no gene match: 8. CDR3 residues: CASRPRIAGGDTQYF. CDR3 DNA: TGTGCCAGCAGACCAAGAATAGCGGGAGGAGATACGCAGTATTTT.

This clonotype appeared a few times. The rearrangement joins TRBV3-1 to TRBJ2-1; D unclear. CDR3 length equals 14 residues. Germline CDR1 LGHDT, CDR2 YNNKEL (reference sequence). The V and J ends lost 4 bases and 6 bases respectively, with 13 bases between them. CDR3 sequence: CASSPNVGANEQFF. CDR3 nucleotides: TGTGCCAGCAGCCCGAATGTGGGTGCCAATGAGCAGTTCTTC.

The chain recombines TRBV28 with TRBJ1-1, with 12 nucleotides matching TRBD1. CDR3 length: 14 residues. The germline gives CDR1 MDHEN, CDR2 SYDVKM. Losses at the gene ends were 10 bases for V and 5 bases for J; bases not matched to a gene: 8. CDR3 sequence (DNA): TGTGCCACCGGGACAGGGGGCCATCGGACTGAAGCTTTCTTT. As protein: CATGTGGHRTEAFF.

V gene TRBV6-1 combines with J gene TRBJ2-2; 7 bases align to TRBD2. With 10 bases clipped from V and 2 bases from J, the junction kept 7 bases outside the gene matches. Germline CDR1 and CDR2: MNHNS and SASEGT. The CDR3 runs to 14 residues. This chain's CDR3 is CATEAGANTGELFF. CDR3 bases: TGTGCCACCGAGGCGGGAGCCAACACCGGGGAGCTGTTTTTT.

J is TRBJ2-1 and V is TRBV29-1, with 7 nucleotides matching TRBD2. Per the germline V gene, CDR1 is SQVTM and CDR2 is ANQGSEA. Trimming took 1 base from V and 0 from J; bases not matched to a gene: 9. The CDR3 runs to 17 residues. The CDR3 region has the DNA TGCAGCGTTGAAGGGGGTAGCGGGTATTCCTCCTACAATGAGCAGTTCTTC. Translation gives CSVEGGSGYSSYNEQFF.

The chain employs TRBV29-1 and TRBJ2-1; 10 bases align to TRBD2. The better agreement between TRBJ2-7 and the DNA end casts doubt on the J call. The CDR3 length is 16 residues. CDR1 is SQVTM and CDR2 is ANQGSEA in the germline V gene. The DNA of the CDR3 is TGCAGCGTCGCCTCACTAGCGGGGATATCCTACAATGAGCAGTACTTC. Protein sequence: CSVASLAGISYNEQYF.

On this clonotype itself: This CDR3 is missing its conserved last phenylalanine or tryptophan, likely due to a read error. The CDR3 DNA follows: TGTGCCAGCAGCTTAGGCCGGACAGCCTATAATTCACCCCTCCACCTT. It translates to CASSLGRTAYNSPLHL. This chain joins TRBV7-8 and TRBJ1-6; D is possibly TRBD1 (6 bases). The germline CDR1 and CDR2 sequences are SGHVS and FQNEAQ. The CDR3 runs to 16 residues. Trimming shortened V by 1 base and J by 2 bases, and 9 bases separated the two germline ends.

The J gene is TRBJ1-5, the V gene TRBV2; D ambiguous. Germline CDR1 and CDR2: SNHLY and FYNNEI. The CDR3 has 12 amino acids. Trimming shortened V by 7 bases and J by 2 bases, and 6 bases separated the two germline ends. The CDR3 loop is CASTKGNQPQHF. DNA for the CDR3: TGTGCCAGCACAAAGGGCAATCAGCCCCAGCATTTT.

The chain uses TRBV20-1 and TRBJ2-1, with TRBD2 as a possible D gene (5 bases). In germline, CDR1 is DFQATT, CDR2 SNEGSKA (reference sequence). The CDR3 runs to 13 residues. V lost 4 bases to trimming and J lost 5 bases, with 12 bases between them. This CDR3 is CSATVGSDNEQFF. The CDR3 DNA follows: TGCAGTGCTACTGTTGGGAGTGACAATGAGCAGTTCTTC.

CDR3 bases: TGTGCCAGCAGTTTATTGCCAGGACCTAATTCACCCCTCCACTTT. Its protein is CASSLLPGPNSPLHF. V gene TRBV27 combines with J gene TRBJ1-6, with D hard to call. Germline V gives CDR1 MNHEY, CDR2 SMNVEV (reference sequence). Trimming shortened V by 1 base and J by 6 bases, and 10 bases separated the two germline ends. The CDR3 consists of 15 residues.

The V gene is TRBV29-1, the J gene TRBJ2-7; D is unclear. V was cut by 4 bases and J by 4 bases, with 11 bases left in between. Germline CDR1 SQVTM, CDR2 ANQGSEA. The CDR3 consists of 12 residues. CDR3 sequence: CSVGPNDYEQYF. The CDR3 DNA is TGCAGCGTTGGGCCGAATGATTACGAGCAGTACTTC.

DNA of the CDR3: TGTGCCAGCAGGGCGACTAGCGGGAGGTACGAGCAGTACTTC. Its protein product is CASRATSGRYEQYF. The chain couples TRBV2 to TRBJ2-7; 13 bases fit TRBD2. Losses at the gene ends were 6 bases for V and 4 bases for J; bases not matched to a gene: 3. The length of the CDR3 is 14 residues. The V gene's germline CDR1 is SNHLY and CDR2 FYNNEI. Filled out from reference TRBV2 and TRBJ2-7, the complete variable domain reads EPEVTQTPSHQVTQMGQEVILRCVPISNHLYFYWYRQILGQKVEFLVSFYNNEISEKSEIFDDQFSVERPDGSNFTLKIRSTKLEDSAMYFCASRATSGRYEQYFGPGTRLTVT.

This clonotype was detected only a few times. This chain connects TRBV6-5 to TRBJ2-3; D uncertain. The CDR3 is 13 amino acids. V gave up 2 bases and J gave up 5 bases, with 8 bases separating them. Germline lookup yields CDR1 MNHEY and CDR2 SVGAGI. CDR3 nucleotides: TGTGCCAGCAGTTACGGCCCACAAGATACGCAGTATTTT. Protein: CASSYGPQDTQYF.

The genes are TRBV7-2 and TRBJ2-5; D remains unclear. Germline-derived CDR1 and CDR2 are SGHTA and FQGNSA. The V end was cut by 3 bases, the J end by 7 bases, with 12 bases between. This CDR3 spans 13 amino acids. As DNA, the CDR3 is TGTGCCAGCAGCTTGACGACCCGAGGGACCCAGTACTTC. Translating gives CASSLTTRGTQYF.

Regarding this clonotype: Since a much larger clone is just one base distant, this may be a read error. The CDR3 DNA sequence: TGTGCCAGCAGACGGGGAGAGGGATCACCCCTCCACTTT. Translated, it gives CASRRGEGSPLHF. The chain recombines TRBV27 with TRBJ1-6, with D hard to call. Per germline, CDR1 MNHEY and CDR2 SMNVEV (reference sequence). The CDR3 extends over 13 amino acids. V was trimmed by 6 bases and J by 10 bases, leaving 13 bases between them.

The chain employs TRBV29-1 and TRBJ2-6, with D uncertain. Germline lookup yields CDR1 SQVTM and CDR2 ANQGSEA. Trimming removed 5 bases at V and 0 bases at J, with 5 bases between. The CDR3 is 13 residues long. The CDR3 DNA is TGCAGCGTTTCCCTCTCTGGGGCCAACGTCCTGACTTTC. This codes for CSVSLSGANVLTF.

The V gene is TRBV20-1, the J gene TRBJ1-1; D uncertain. V dropped 0 bases and J dropped 1 base, with 12 bases sitting between them. Germline CDR1 reads DFQATT; CDR2 reads SNEGSKA (reference sequence). The CDR3 sequence is 15 residues long. CDR3 protein: CSARDPRTENTEAFF. As DNA, the CDR3 is TGCAGTGCTAGAGACCCCCGGACCGAGAACACTGAAGCTTTCTTT.

This clonotype was seen more than once but under ten times. This sequence joins TRBV20-1 and TRBJ2-1; 12 nucleotides line up with TRBD2. CDR1 and CDR2 (germline): DFQATT, SNEGSKA (reference sequence). CDR3 length equals 16 residues. J lost 6 bases, V lost 5 bases, and 11 bases had no gene match. The CDR3 DNA sequence: TGCAGTGCTCCCATTGGACTAGCGGGAAGGGGCAATGAGCAGTTCTTC. This translates into CSAPIGLAGRGNEQFF.

This clonotype has a handful of counts. V is TRBV11-2 and J is TRBJ1-1; D is unresolved. Germline assignment: CDR1 SGHAT and CDR2 FQNNGV. The CDR3 has 15 amino acids. V gave up 1 base and J gave up 1 base, with 10 bases separating them. The CDR3 DNA sequence: TGTGCCAGCAGCTTAGGGTTTGTAGGGAACACTGAAGCTTTCTTT. Translation: CASSLGFVGNTEAFF.

Only a few counts were recorded for this clonotype. The chain joins TRBV6-5 to TRBJ2-7, with D possibly matching TRBD2 (5 bases). The CDR3 extends over 13 amino acids. Germline lookup yields CDR1 MNHEY and CDR2 SVGAGI. The CDR3 DNA reads TGTGCTACCCAAGGTCGGGGTCCCTACGAGCAGTACTTC. Translation gives CATQGRGPYEQYF.

The J gene is TRBJ2-5, the V gene TRBV7-2; no clear D. Trimming shortened V by 1 base and J by 1 base, and 10 bases separated the two germline ends. Germline values: CDR1 SGHTA, CDR2 FQGNSA. The CDR3 extends over 15 amino acids. The CDR3 sequence is CASSLGGAFQETQYF. CDR3 nucleotides: TGTGCCAGCAGCTTAGGTGGCGCCTTCCAAGAGACCCAGTACTTC.

This rearrangement joins TRBV7-2 to TRBJ2-5; the D gene is possibly TRBD2 (6 bases). Near its end, the DNA agrees better with TRBJ2-7, so the J call may be wrong. The CDR3 consists of 17 residues. CDR1 and CDR2 from the germline V gene are SGHTA and FQGNSA. The CDR3 sequence is CASSLVGVGGSYYEQYF. The DNA for the CDR3 is TGTGCCAGCAGCTTAGTCGGTGTAGGAGGGTCCTACTACGAGCAGTACTTC.

This rearrangement joins TRBV7-2 to TRBJ2-7; D is possibly TRBD2 (5 bases). Trimming took off 3 bases at V and 3 bases at J, with 9 bases between the two ends. The germline V gene encodes CDR1 SGHTA and CDR2 FQGNSA. The length of the CDR3 is 13 residues. The CDR3 loop reads CASSLGELYEQYF. The CDR3 DNA reads TGTGCCAGCAGCTTGGGAGAGCTCTACGAGCAGTACTTC.